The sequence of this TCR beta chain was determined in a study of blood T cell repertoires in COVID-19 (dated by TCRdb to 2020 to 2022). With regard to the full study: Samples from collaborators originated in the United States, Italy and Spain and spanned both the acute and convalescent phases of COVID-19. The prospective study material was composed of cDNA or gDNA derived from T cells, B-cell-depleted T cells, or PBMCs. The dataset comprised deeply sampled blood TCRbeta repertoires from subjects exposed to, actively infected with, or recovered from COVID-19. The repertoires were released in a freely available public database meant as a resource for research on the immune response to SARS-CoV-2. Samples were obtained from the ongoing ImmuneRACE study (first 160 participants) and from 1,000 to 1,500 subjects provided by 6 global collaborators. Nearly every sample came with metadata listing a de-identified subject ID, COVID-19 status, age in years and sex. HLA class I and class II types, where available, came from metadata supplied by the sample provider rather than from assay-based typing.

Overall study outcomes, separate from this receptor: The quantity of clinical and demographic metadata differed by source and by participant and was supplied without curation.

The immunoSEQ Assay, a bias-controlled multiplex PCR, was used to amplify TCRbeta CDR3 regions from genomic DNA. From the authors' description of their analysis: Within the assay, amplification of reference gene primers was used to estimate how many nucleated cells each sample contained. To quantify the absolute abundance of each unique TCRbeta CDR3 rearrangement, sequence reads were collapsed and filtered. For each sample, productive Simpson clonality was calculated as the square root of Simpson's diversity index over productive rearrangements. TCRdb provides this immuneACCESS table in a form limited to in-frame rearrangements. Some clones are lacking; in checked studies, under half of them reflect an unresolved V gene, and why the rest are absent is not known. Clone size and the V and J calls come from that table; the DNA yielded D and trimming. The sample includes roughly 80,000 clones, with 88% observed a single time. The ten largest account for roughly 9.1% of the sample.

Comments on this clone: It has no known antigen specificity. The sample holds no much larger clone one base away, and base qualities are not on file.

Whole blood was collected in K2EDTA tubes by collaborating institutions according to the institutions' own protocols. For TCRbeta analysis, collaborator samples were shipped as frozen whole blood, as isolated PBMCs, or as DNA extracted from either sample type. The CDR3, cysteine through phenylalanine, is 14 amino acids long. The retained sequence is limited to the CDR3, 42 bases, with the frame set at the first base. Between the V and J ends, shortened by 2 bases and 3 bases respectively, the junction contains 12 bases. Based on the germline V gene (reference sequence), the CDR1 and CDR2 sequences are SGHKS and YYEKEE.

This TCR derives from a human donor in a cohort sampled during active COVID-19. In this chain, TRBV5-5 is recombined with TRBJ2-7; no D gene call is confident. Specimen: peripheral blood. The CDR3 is CASSLSQNIYEQYF. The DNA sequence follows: TGTGCCAGCAGCTTATCCCAAAACATCTACGAGCAGTACTTC.